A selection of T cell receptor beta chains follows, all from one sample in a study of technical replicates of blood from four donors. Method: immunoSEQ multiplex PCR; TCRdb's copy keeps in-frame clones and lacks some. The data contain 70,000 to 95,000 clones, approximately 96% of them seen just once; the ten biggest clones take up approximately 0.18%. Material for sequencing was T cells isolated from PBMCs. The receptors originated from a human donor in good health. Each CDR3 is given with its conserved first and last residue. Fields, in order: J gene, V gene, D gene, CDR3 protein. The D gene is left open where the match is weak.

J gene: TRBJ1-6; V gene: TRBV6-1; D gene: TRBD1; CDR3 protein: CASRGGQFIFTLHF
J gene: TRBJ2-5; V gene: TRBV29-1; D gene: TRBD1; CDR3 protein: CSVWTGSFTQYF
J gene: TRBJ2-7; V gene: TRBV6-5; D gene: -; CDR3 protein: CASSYSGLAYEQYF
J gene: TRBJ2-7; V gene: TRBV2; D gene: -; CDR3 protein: CASSGTEQYF
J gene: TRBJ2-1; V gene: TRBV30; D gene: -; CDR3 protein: CAWSVIGRNEQFF
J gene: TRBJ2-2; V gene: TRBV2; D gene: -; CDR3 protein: CASTAMKRAVAGELFF
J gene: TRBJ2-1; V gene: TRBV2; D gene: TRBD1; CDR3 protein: CASSRGGQGQFF
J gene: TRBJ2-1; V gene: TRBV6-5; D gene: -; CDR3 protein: CASSYGGTPGNEQFF
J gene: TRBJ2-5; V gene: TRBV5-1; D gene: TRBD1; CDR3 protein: CASSFPGQGFQETQYF
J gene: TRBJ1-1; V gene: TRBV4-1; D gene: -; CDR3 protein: CASSPLSGAAMNTEAFF
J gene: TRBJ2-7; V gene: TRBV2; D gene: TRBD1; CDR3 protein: CASREGQGRYEQYF